This T cell receptor beta chain derives from a study of T cells expressing NK-cell markers (dated by TCRdb to about 2020). For the study in its entirety: In sorted CD3+CD56+NKG2C+, CD3+CD56+NKG2C- and CD3+CD56-NKG2C+ T-cell subsets from several donors, TCR beta-chain repertoires were profiled. Seven of the eight sequenced donors were HCMV-seropositive and one was HCMV-seronegative. The eight sequenced donors were randomly selected healthy volunteers, three men and five women. Illumina HiSeq 2000/2500, MiSeq or NextSeq was used to sequence libraries as 2 x 150 bp reads.

About this clonotype: The antigen this receptor binds is unknown.

HCMV serostatus was determined by detecting HCMV-specific IgG in serum with a commercial ELISA kit. Ficoll density gradient centrifugation was used to isolate peripheral blood mononuclear cells from blood. Sequencing relied on an Illumina HiSeq 2000. TCR beta cDNA libraries were made by 5'RACE template switching that added a universal primer site and unique molecular identifiers. cDNA synthesis was primed from the TCR beta constant segment and was followed by two successive PCR amplification steps. Per the original workflow: MIGEC handled demultiplexing of the reads and grouping by UMI, while MiTCR was used to assemble and quantify clonotypes. To exclude erroneous sequences, any TCR cDNA sequence not supported by at least two reads was discarded. Downstream repertoire analysis used the tcR package, and clonotypes were matched across fractions by CDR3 nucleotide sequence plus V segment. VDJmatch was used to annotate antigen specificity against VDJdb, with one amino acid substitution in CDR3 allowed. The reads, reprocessed by TCRdb, yield one row per CDR3 protein sequence and no DNA. The V and J calls and clone size are TCRdb's, not the authors'. The table of this sample itemizes approximately 460,000 distinct CDR3 sequences. The biggest ten clones account for 6% to 9.5% of the sample.

Results and caveats for the whole study, not just this receptor: Whether the expanded NKG2C-expressing T cell clones were specific for HCMV antigens remained unclear. In over five donors, the dominant CD3+CD56+NKG2C+ clonotypes were among the top 10 CD8+ clonotypes and accounted for about 1.0-7.5% of CD8+ T cells. Those dominant clonotypes were again the most abundant among CD3+CD56-NKG2C+ cells in a few donors, at roughly 28.3-60.1%.

The sequenced sample was blood T cells: a sorted CD56 or NKG2C T cell subset, CD4+ or CD8+ T cells, or bulk PBMC T cells (not recorded which). The source is a woman between 18 and 69 years old in good health.

The CDR3 region reads CASSLVGTGADLYTQYF. The chain is assembled from TRBV7-8 and TRBJ2-3; the D gene TCRdb calls, TRBD1, cannot be checked with no DNA. CDR1 is given as SGHVS and CDR2 as FQNEAQ, both from the germline V gene. From the cysteine up to the phenylalanine, the CDR3 has a length of 17 residues. No nucleotide data were recorded.